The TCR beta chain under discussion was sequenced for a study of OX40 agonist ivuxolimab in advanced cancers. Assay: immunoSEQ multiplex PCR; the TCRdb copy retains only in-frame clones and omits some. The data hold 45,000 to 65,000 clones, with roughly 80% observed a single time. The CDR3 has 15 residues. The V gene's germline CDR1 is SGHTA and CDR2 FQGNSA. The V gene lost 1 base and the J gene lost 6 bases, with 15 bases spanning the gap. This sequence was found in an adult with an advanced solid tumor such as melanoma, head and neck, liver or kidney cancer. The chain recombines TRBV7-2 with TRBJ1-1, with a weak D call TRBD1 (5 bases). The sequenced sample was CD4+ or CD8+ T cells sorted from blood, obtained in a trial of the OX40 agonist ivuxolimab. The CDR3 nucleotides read TGTGCCAGCAGCTTAGGTGGGACCCCGAGCGCTGAAGCTTTCTTT. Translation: CASSLGGTPSAEAFF.